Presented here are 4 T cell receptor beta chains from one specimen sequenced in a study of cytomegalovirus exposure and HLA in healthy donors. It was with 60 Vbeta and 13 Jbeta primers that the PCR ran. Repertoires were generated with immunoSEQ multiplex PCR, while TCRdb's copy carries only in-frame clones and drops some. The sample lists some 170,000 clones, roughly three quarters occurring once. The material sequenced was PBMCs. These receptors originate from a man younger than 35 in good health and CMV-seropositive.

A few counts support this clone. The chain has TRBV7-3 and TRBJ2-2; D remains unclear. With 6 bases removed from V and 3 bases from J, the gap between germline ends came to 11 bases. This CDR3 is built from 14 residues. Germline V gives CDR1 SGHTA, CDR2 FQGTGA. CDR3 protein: CASRMGIDTGELFF. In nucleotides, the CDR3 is TGTGCCAGCAGAATGGGCATAGACACCGGGGAGCTGTTTTTT.

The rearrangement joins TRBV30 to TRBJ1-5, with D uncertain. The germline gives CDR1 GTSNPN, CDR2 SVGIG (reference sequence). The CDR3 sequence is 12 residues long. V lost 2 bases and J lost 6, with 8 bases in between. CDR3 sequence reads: CAWSRGVQPQHF. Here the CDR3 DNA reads TGTGCCTGGAGTCGCGGGGTTCAGCCCCAGCATTTT.

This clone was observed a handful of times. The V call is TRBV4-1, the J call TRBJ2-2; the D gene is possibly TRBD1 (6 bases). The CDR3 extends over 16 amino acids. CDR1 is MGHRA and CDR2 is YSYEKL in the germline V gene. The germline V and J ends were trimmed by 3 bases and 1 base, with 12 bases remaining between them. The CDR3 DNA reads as TGCGCCAGCAGCCATCAACCGGGACAGAACACCGGGGAGCTGTTTTTT. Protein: CASSHQPGQNTGELFF.

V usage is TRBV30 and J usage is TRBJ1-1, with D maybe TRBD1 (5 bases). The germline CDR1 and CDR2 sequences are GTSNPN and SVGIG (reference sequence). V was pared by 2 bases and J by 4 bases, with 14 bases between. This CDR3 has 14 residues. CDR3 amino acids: CAWSWGGVGTEAFF. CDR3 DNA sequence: TGTGCCTGGAGTTGGGGGGGAGTTGGCACTGAAGCTTTCTTT.